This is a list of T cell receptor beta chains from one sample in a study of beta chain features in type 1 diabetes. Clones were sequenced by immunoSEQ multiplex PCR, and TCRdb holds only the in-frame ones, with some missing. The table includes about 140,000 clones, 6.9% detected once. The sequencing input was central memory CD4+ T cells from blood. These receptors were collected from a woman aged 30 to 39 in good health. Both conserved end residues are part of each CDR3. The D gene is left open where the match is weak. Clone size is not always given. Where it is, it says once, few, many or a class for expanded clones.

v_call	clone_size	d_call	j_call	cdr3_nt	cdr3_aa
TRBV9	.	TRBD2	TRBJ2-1	TGTGCCAGCAGCGCGGGGACTAGCGGGGGAGCCTACAATGAGCAGTTCTTC	CASSAGTSGGAYNEQFF
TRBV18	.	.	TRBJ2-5	TGTGCCAGCTCACCACTACGGGACTCTCAAGAGACCCAGTACTTC	CASSPLRDSQETQYF
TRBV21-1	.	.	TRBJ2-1	TGTGCCAGCAGCAAATACCCGGGGGGATACAATGAGCAGTTCTTC	CASSKYPGGYNEQFF
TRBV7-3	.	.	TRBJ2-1	TGTGCCAGCAGCTCCCTCGGGGTTGAGCAGTTCTTC	CASSSLGVEQFF
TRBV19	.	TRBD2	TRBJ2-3	TGTGCCAGTAGCCCCCTAAGAAGACTAGCGGGGGGCACAGATACGCAGTATTTT	CASSPLRRLAGGTDTQYF
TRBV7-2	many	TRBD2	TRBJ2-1	TGTGCCAGCAGCTTAGGGCGGGGGTCCTACAATGAGCAGTTCTTC	CASSLGRGSYNEQFF
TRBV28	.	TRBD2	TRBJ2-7	TGTGCCAGCAGGAACAAACTAGCGGGAGGTCTCGATCTCACCTACGAGCAGTACTTC	CASRNKLAGGLDLTYEQYF
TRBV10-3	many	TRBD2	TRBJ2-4	TGTGCCATCAGTGAGACTAGCGGGGGCAAAAACATTCAGTACTTC	CAISETSGGKNIQYF
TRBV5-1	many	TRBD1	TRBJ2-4	TGCGCCAGCAGCTTGAAGCAGTTGGGACAGCAAAACATTCAGTACTTC	CASSLKQLGQQNIQYF
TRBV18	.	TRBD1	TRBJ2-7	TGTGCCAGCTCCTGGGGACAGGGGGCCTCCTACGAGCAGTACTTC	CASSWGQGASYEQYF
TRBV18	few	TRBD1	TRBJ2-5	TGTGCCAGCTCACGACGACAGGGCCCCGAGGGGGAGACCCAGTACTTC	CASSRRQGPEGETQYF
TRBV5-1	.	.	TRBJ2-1	TGCGCCAGCAGCTTGGATTCTAGGAGCTCCTACAATGAGCAGTTCTTC	CASSLDSRSSYNEQFF
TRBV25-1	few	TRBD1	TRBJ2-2	TGTGCCAGCACATACGACAGGGTCGGCGCCGGGGAGCTGTTTTTT	CASTYDRVGAGELFF
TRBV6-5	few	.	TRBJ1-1	TGTGCCAGCAGTTACAGCAGGGCCTCGAACACTGAAGCTTTCTTT	CASSYSRASNTEAFF
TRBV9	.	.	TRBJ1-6	TGTGCCAGCAGCGCCGGGACAAATAATTCACCCCTCCACTTT	CASSAGTNNSPLHF
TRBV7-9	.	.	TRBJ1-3	TGTGCCAGCAGCTTGACAGGCTCTGGAAACACCATATATTTT	CASSLTGSGNTIYF
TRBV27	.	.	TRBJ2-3	TGTGCCAGCAGTATCCAGGGGGGCTACACAGATACGCAGTATTTT	CASSIQGGYTDTQYF
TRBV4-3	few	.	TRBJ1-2	TGCGCCAGCAGCCAAGACAGGGGCCGAGGGGGCTACACCTTC	CASSQDRGRGGYTF
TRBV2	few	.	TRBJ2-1	TGTGCCAGCAGTGAAAGGCGGGACGCCCCCTACAATGAGCAGTTCTTC	CASSERRDAPYNEQFF
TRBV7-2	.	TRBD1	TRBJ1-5	TGTGCCAGCAGCGCGGGACAGTATAGCAATCAGCCCCAGCATTTT	CASSAGQYSNQPQHF
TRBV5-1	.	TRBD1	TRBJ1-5	TGCGCCAGCAGCTTGGATGGGACAGGGGCGGGTCAGCCCCAGCATTTT	CASSLDGTGAGQPQHF
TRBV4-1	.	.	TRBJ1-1	TGCGCCAGCAGCGCACCTGACAGGCGCGTGACTGAAGCTTTCTTT	CASSAPDRRVTEAFF
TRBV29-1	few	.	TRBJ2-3	TGCAGCGTTTTAACAGGGTCTACAGATACGCAGTATTTT	CSVLTGSTDTQYF
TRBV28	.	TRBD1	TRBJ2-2	TGTGCCAGCAGTACGACAGGGGGGAACACCGGGGAGCTGTTTTTT	CASSTTGGNTGELFF
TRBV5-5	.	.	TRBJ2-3	TGTGCCAGCAGCCGCCAGGGTAGCACAGATACGCAGTATTTT	CASSRQGSTDTQYF
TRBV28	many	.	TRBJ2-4	TGTGCCAGCCACGGGGACATAGCCAAAAACATTCAGTACTTC	CASHGDIAKNIQYF
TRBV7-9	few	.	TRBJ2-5	TGTGCCAGCAGCTTAGGACAGATCCAAGAGACCCAGTACTTC	CASSLGQIQETQYF
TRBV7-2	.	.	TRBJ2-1	TGTGCCAGCACCTCGGCTAGCTCCTACAATGAGCAGTTCTTC	CASTSASSYNEQFF
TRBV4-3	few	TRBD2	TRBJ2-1	TGCGCCAGCAGCCAAGGGACTAGCGGAATATACAATGAGCAGTTCTTC	CASSQGTSGIYNEQFF
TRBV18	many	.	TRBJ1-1	TGTGCCAGCTCATCGAATGGTCAGGGCGACACTGAAGCTTTCTTT	CASSSNGQGDTEAFF
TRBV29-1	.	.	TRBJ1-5	TGCAGCGTCAGTCGGGGAATTAATCAGCCCCAGCATTTT	CSVSRGINQPQHF
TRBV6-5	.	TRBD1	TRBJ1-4	TGTGCCAGTCAGGGGGCACAGGGTGATGAAAAACTGTTTTTT	CASQGAQGDEKLFF
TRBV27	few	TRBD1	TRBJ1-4	TGTGCCAGCAGTTCCGGACAGGGTAGGGAAAAACTGTTTTTT	CASSSGQGREKLFF
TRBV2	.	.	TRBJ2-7	TGTGCCAGCAGTGAATACTACGAGCAGTACTTC	CASSEYYEQYF
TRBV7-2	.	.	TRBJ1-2	TGTGCCAGCAGCATATTCGACAGTAACTATGGCTACACCTTC	CASSIFDSNYGYTF
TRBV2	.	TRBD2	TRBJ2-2	TGTGCCAGCAGTGAAAGCGGGACTACCGGGGAGCTGTTTTTT	CASSESGTTGELFF
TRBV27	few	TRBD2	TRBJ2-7	TGTGCCAGCAGTTTATCGTTGCGGGAGACTTACGAGCAGTACTTC	CASSLSLRETYEQYF
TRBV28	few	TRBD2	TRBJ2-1	TGTGCCAGCAGCCGCGACTTGCGGGGGGGTGAGCAGTTCTTC	CASSRDLRGGEQFF
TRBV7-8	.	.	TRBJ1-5	TGTGCCAGCAGCCCTGGCGGGAGCCCCAATCAGCCCCAGCATTTT	CASSPGGSPNQPQHF
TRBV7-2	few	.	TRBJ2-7	TGTGCCAGCAGCACCTACCCTAACGAGCAGTACTTC	CASSTYPNEQYF
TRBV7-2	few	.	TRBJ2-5	TGTGCCAGCAGCTCCTCTAGCCAGAGGGGGGAGACCCAGTACTTC	CASSSSSQRGETQYF
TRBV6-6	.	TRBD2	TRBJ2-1	TGTGCCACTGCCTGGGGTAGCGGGAGCAATGAGCAGTTCTTC	CATAWGSGSNEQFF
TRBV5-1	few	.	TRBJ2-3	TGCGCCAGCAGCTTGGCCGTCTCAGATACGCAGTATTTT	CASSLAVSDTQYF
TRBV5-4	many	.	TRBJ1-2	TGTGCCAGCAGCCCTGGTTCCGGGGAGGCCTATGGCTACACCTTC	CASSPGSGEAYGYTF
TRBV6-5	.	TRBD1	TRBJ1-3	TGTGCCAGCAGTTTGTCAGGGGGCTCTGGAAACACCATATATTTT	CASSLSGGSGNTIYF
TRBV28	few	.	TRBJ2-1	TGTGCCAGCAGGCGATCCGGGAATCACTATGAGCAGTTCTTC	CASRRSGNHYEQFF
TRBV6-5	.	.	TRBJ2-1	TGTGCCATCAGACATGGGAGTATCTACAATGAGCAGTTCTTC	CAIRHGSIYNEQFF
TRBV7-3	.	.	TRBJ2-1	TGTGCCAGCAGCTTTAACAGGCTAAGCTCCTACAATGAGCAGTTCTTC	CASSFNRLSSYNEQFF
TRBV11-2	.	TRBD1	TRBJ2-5	TGTGCCAGCAGCTTAGAAGGTCCTGGATACTACAGGGGGCGCAAAGAGACCCAGTACTTC	CASSLEGPGYYRGRKETQYF
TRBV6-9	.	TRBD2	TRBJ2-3	TGTGCCAGCAGTTCTCCGAGACGACTAGCGGACAATAGCACAGATACGCAGTATTTT	CASSSPRRLADNSTDTQYF
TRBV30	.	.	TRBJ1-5	TGTGCCTGGTCAGGGGTTAATAGCAATCAGCCCCAGCATTTT	CAWSGVNSNQPQHF
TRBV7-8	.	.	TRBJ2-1	TGTGCCAGCAGCCTCCGGGAGAGGGCCGGAAATGAGCAGTTCTTC	CASSLRERAGNEQFF
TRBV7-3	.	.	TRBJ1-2	TGTGCCAGCAGTCGTCGGGAGGGCGCGGGCTACACCTTC	CASSRREGAGYTF
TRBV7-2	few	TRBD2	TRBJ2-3	TGTGCCAGCAGCTTAGGCGGGAGGAATAAAGATACGCAGTATTTT	CASSLGGRNKDTQYF
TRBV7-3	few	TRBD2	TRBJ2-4	TGTGCCAGCAGCTTAGGAGCGGGGTATGGCAAAAACATTCAGTACTTC	CASSLGAGYGKNIQYF
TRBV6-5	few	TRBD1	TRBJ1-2	TGTGCCAGCAGACCAGGGGGCGCCCACTATGGCTACACCTTC	CASRPGGAHYGYTF
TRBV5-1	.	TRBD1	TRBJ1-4	TGCGCCAGCAGCCCTCAACCGGGACAGGGTAATGAAAAACTGTTTTTT	CASSPQPGQGNEKLFF
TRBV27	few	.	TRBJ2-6	TGTGCCAGCAGTCTAAAACCGGGACAAAGATCCTCTGGGGCCAACGTCCTGACTTTC	CASSLKPGQRSSGANVLTF
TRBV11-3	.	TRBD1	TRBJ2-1	TGTGCCAGCGGGACAGGTGACTCCTACAATGAGCAGTTCTTC	CASGTGDSYNEQFF